This T cell receptor beta chain was identified during a study of T cell repertoires in ileal Crohn's disease. Remarks on this clone: Its antigen is as yet unknown.

Sequencing used immunoSEQ multiplex PCR; TCRdb keeps in-frame clones, though not all of them. This table has more than 9,000 clones, just over 75% appearing once. The CDR3 spans 14 residues. V was pared by 0 bases and J by 1 base, with 7 bases between. Germline V gene lookup returns CDR1 SGHDN and CDR2 FVKESK. Patients were adults with ileal or ileocolonic Crohn's disease needing resection. Study conclusions and caveats: Every patient over 26.8% clonality showed endoscopic recurrence.

This chain links TRBV14 with TRBJ2-7; D not resolved. Sequencing input: ileal tissue. This clonotype was obtained from an adult with Crohn's disease. CDR3 DNA: TGTGCCAGCAGCCAAGATATACAATCCTACGAGCAGTACTTC. Translated: CASSQDIQSYEQYF. The full variable domain, rest sourced from reference TRBV14 and TRBJ2-7, is EAGVTQFPSHSVIEKGQTVTLRCDPISGHDNLYWYRRVMGKEIKFLLHFVKESKQDESGMPNNRFLAERTGGTYSTLKVQPAELEDSGVYFCASSQDIQSYEQYFGPGTRLTVT.